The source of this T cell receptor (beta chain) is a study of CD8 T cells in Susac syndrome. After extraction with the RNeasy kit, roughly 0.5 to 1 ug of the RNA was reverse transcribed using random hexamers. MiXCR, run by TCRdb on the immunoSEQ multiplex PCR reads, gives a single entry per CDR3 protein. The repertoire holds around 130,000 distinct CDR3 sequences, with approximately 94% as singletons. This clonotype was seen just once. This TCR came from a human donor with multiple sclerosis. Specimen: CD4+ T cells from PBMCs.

The CDR3 protein is CASSDTGRLGSNYGYTF. CDR3 bases: TGTGCCAGCAGTGACACGGGGCGTTTGGGTAGTAACTATGGCTACACCTTC. This chain links TRBV2 with TRBJ1-2; a weak D match, TRBD1 (5 bases). This CDR3 is 17 amino acids long. V was trimmed by 3 bases and J by 1 base, leaving 18 bases between them. Germline assignment: CDR1 SNHLY and CDR2 FYNNEI.